Below are 18 T cell receptor beta chains sequenced from a single sample in a study of cytomegalovirus exposure and HLA in healthy donors. Using immunoSEQ multiplex PCR, the repertoire was profiled, and TCRdb retains in-frame clones only, with some absent. The table has 350,000 or so clones, 80% to 90% seen once. The sample comprised PBMCs. Every receptor here comes from a woman aged 18-29 years in good health and CMV-seronegative.

The rearrangement uses TRBV7-8 and TRBJ2-3; 7 nucleotides align to TRBD2. J gave up 5 bases and V 2 bases, and 13 bases lay outside the gene matches. The CDR3 is 17 residues long. Germline V gives CDR1 SGHVS, CDR2 FQNEAQ. The CDR3 here is CASSLLAGDLRKDTQYF. The CDR3 nucleotides read TGTGCCAGCAGCTTACTCGCGGGAGACCTCAGGAAAGATACGCAGTATTTT.

The chain couples TRBV15 to TRBJ1-1; D unclear. The V end was cut by 3 bases, the J end by 3 bases, with 11 bases between. The germline gives CDR1 LNHNV, CDR2 YYDKDF (reference sequence). The CDR3 has 14 amino acids. CDR3: CATSSTFSDTEAFF. The CDR3, as DNA: TGTGCCACCAGCAGCACCTTCTCGGACACTGAAGCTTTCTTT.

The CDR3 is CASSTDSHSGNTIYF. The DNA of the CDR3 is TGTGCCAGCAGCACAGACAGCCACTCTGGAAACACCATATATTTT. The V and J genes are TRBV7-2 and TRBJ1-3, with D possibly TRBD1 on 5 matching bases. This CDR3 contains 15 residues. The V gene lost 5 bases and the J gene lost 0 bases, with 11 bases spanning the gap. The germline gives CDR1 SGHTA, CDR2 FQGNSA.

The V gene is TRBV6-5, the J gene TRBJ2-1; 7 bases align to TRBD2. This CDR3 spans 14 amino acids. Losses at the gene ends were 10 bases for V and 6 bases for J; bases not matched to a gene: 12. Per germline, CDR1 MNHEY and CDR2 SVGAGI. The CDR3 sequence is CATRDWGEGNEQFF. CDR3 coding DNA: TGTGCCACCCGGGATTGGGGGGAGGGCAATGAGCAGTTCTTC.

V gene TRBV4-3 combines with J gene TRBJ1-5; D might be TRBD1 (5 bases). The CDR3 consists of 15 residues. CDR1 and CDR2 from the germline V gene are LGHNA and YSLEER. Trimming took 0 bases from V and 5 from J, leaving 11 bases between them. CDR3 residues: CASSQDQQEHQPQHF. DNA of the CDR3: TGCGCCAGCAGCCAAGATCAACAGGAACATCAGCCCCAGCATTTT.

The chain employs TRBV2 and TRBJ2-1; 10 nucleotides line up with TRBD2. CDR3 size: 16 residues. The germline V gene encodes CDR1 SNHLY and CDR2 FYNNEI. V trimming: 6 bases; J trimming: 0 bases; junction bases outside the gene matches: 5. The chain's CDR3 is CASRGLAVSSYNEQFF. Written as DNA, the CDR3 is TGTGCCAGCAGAGGACTAGCGGTTAGCTCCTACAATGAGCAGTTCTTC.

The J gene is TRBJ1-5, the V gene TRBV4-3, with unresolved D. The germline CDR1 and CDR2 sequences are LGHNA and YSLEER. The CDR3 is 17 residues long. V was trimmed by 0 bases and J by 3 bases, leaving 15 bases between them. The CDR3 DNA sequence: TGCGCCAGCAGCCAAGAAGGTACAGCACCGCACAATCAGCCCCAGCATTTT. Its translation is CASSQEGTAPHNQPQHF.

V usage is TRBV30 and J usage is TRBJ1-1; the D is unclear. The length of the CDR3 is 12 residues. Trimming cost V 1 base and J 1 base, with 4 bases left between them. CDR1 is GTSNPN and CDR2 is SVGIG in the germline V gene (reference sequence). This chain's CDR3 is CAWSARNTEAFF. The DNA of the CDR3 is TGTGCCTGGAGTGCTCGGAACACTGAAGCTTTCTTT.

The CDR3 sequence is CASSLGLAGGPASTDTQYF. DNA of the CDR3: TGTGCCAGCAGCCTCGGACTAGCGGGAGGTCCCGCTAGCACAGATACGCAGTATTTT. The chain links TRBV7-8 to TRBJ2-3; TRBD2 matches 14 bases. CDR3 size: 19 residues. Trimming at V came to 5 bases and at J to 0 bases, leaving 10 bases not matched to a gene. Germline CDR1 reads SGHVS; CDR2 reads FQNEAQ. The whole variable domain, remainder taken from reference TRBV7-8 and TRBJ2-3, is GAGVSQSPRYKVAKRGQDVALRCDPISGHVSLFWYQQALGQGPEFLTYFQNEAQLDKSGLPSDRFFAERPEGSVSTLKIQRTQQEDSAVYLCASSLGLAGGPASTDTQYFGPGTRLTVL.

This clone was seen a single time. The CDR3 loop reads CASTLWGGLAYEQYF. CDR3 DNA: TGTGCCAGCACCCTGTGGGGGGGACTAGCCTACGAGCAGTACTTC. This chain links TRBV28 with TRBJ2-7, with 8 nucleotides matching TRBD2. The CDR3 extends over 15 amino acids. CDR1 and CDR2 (germline): MDHEN, SYDVKM. Germline trimming cut 7 bases from V and 2 bases from J; bases unmatched to any gene: 10.

This chain connects TRBV4-1 to TRBJ1-3, with D unresolved. V shed 0 bases and J shed 0 bases, with 12 bases lying between them. This CDR3 spans 17 amino acids. CDR1 is MGHRA, CDR2 YSYEKL, per germline. The CDR3 DNA reads as TGCGCCAGCAGCCAAGATGGAGGGAGAAGCTCTGGAAACACCATATATTTT. Protein: CASSQDGGRSSGNTIYF.

J is TRBJ2-7 and V is TRBV28, with TRBD2 as a possible D gene (6 bases). Looked up from germline, CDR1 is MDHEN and CDR2 is SYDVKM. The CDR3 has 19 residues. Deletions cut 5 bases from V and 1 base from J, with 27 bases between. CDR3 in amino acids: CASSPPVGGGAPLSYEQYF. The CDR3 coding sequence is TGTGCCAGCAGTCCTCCCGTTGGGGGAGGTGCGCCGCTTTCCTACGAGCAGTACTTC.

V and J are TRBV7-2 and TRBJ2-1; 9 bases line up with TRBD2. CDR1 is SGHTA and CDR2 is FQGNSA in the germline V gene. The CDR3 is made up of 14 amino acids. V shed 2 bases, J shed 13 bases, and the junction held 9 bases outside the gene matches. CDR3 nucleotide sequence: TGTGCCAGCAGCTTATGGGGTAGCGGGAGTGAACAGTTCTTC. Its translation is CASSLWGSGSEQFF. Variable domain in full (rest from reference TRBV7-2 and TRBJ2-1): GAGVSQSPSNKVTEKGKDVELRCDPISGHTALYWYRQSLGQGLEFLIYFQGNSAPDKSGLPSDRFSAERTGGSVSTLTIQRTQQEDSAVYLCASSLWGSGSEQFFGPGTRLTVL.

The V call is TRBV27, the J call TRBJ2-1, with a weak D call TRBD2 (5 bases). Germline V gene data show CDR1 as MNHEY and CDR2 as SMNVEV (reference sequence). V was cut by 4 bases and J by 9 bases, with 13 bases left in between. The CDR3 is 13 residues long. The CDR3 loop is CASSWRGNSEQFF. In DNA form, the CDR3 reads TGTGCCAGCAGTTGGAGAGGGAATAGTGAGCAGTTCTTC.

This clone showed up just a few times. This chain connects TRBV7-2 to TRBJ2-2, with no clear D. This CDR3 comprises 14 residues. V shed 0 bases and J shed 4 bases, with 6 bases lying between them. The germline V gene has CDR1 SGHTA and CDR2 FQGNSA. This CDR3 reads CASSLAESTGELFF. CDR3 sequence (DNA): TGTGCCAGCAGCTTAGCGGAGAGCACCGGGGAGCTGTTTTTT.

V usage is TRBV6-1 and J usage is TRBJ1-2; D is uncertain. The CDR3 is made up of 14 amino acids. Trimming pared 1 base from V and 3 bases from J, leaving 9 bases between. CDR1 and CDR2 (germline): MNHNS, SASEGT. The CDR3 bases are TGTGCCAGCAGTGAAGGAGGCGGCCACTATGGCTACACCTTC. Protein: CASSEGGGHYGYTF.

The chain has TRBV6-4 and TRBJ2-1; 7 nucleotides align to TRBD1. J was trimmed by 5 bases and V by 4 bases; bases with no gene match: 2. Germline CDR1 and CDR2: MRHNA and SNTAGT. This CDR3 region has 13 residues. CDR3 protein: CASSGDSNNEQFF. In DNA form, the CDR3 reads TGTGCCAGCAGTGGGGACAGTAACAATGAGCAGTTCTTC.

This chain joins TRBV10-3 and TRBJ2-1; the D is unclear. The CDR3 sequence is 13 residues long. The V and J ends lost 6 bases and 2 bases respectively, with 8 bases between them. Germline CDR1 reads ENHRY; CDR2 reads SYGVKD. The DNA for the CDR3 is TGTGCCATCAGAAACGCAGCCTACAATGAGCAGTTCTTC. Translation gives CAIRNAAYNEQFF.